A single sample gave rise to the 6 T cell receptor beta chains below, sequenced in a study of regulatory T cells in long-lasting Graves disease. Investigators prepared the TCR beta libraries by applying iRepertoire HTBI primers and Arm-PCR of CDR3 regions. TCRdb independently ran MiXCR on the multiplex PCR reads; one entry per CDR3 protein. This table has 430,000 or so distinct CDR3 sequences, roughly a fifth appearing once. Time point meaning: persistent/refractory GD, antithyroid drugs over 5 years with positive TRAb. Preparation of the TCR library used RNA extracted from PBMCs. Sample: peripheral blood mononuclear cells (PBMCs), taken when the disease was refractory, from a patient treated with antithyroid drugs. The receptors were gathered from a female donor with Graves disease.

CDR3 in DNA: TGTGCCAGCAGTATCATTACAGATACGCAGTATTTT. Residues: CASSIITDTQYF. This chain uses TRBV28 with TRBJ2-3; D not certain. The V end was cut by 5 bases, the J end by 3 bases, with 6 bases between. This CDR3 comprises 12 residues. Germline lookup yields CDR1 MDHEN and CDR2 SYDVKM.

The gene calls are TRBV28 and TRBJ1-1; 12 bases line up with TRBD1. The CDR3 runs to 17 residues. With V trimmed by 10 bases and J by 3 bases, 15 bases remained unmatched. Germline CDR1 is MDHEN and CDR2 is SYDVKM. The CDR3 loop is CAIRRGQGAYSDTEAFF. The CDR3, as DNA: TGTGCCATCAGGAGGGGACAGGGGGCCTACTCGGACACTGAAGCTTTCTTT.

Here the CDR3 reads CATSDAGNYGYTF. CDR3 nucleotide sequence: TGTGCCACCAGTGATGCCGGTAACTATGGCTACACCTTC. The rearrangement joins TRBV24-1 to TRBJ1-2; D is unresolved. With 3 bases removed from V and 1 base from J, the gap between germline ends came to 5 bases. This CDR3 comprises 13 residues. Germline-derived CDR1 and CDR2 are KGHDR and SFDVKD.

In this sample, this clonotype turned up many times. This rearrangement joins TRBV3-1 to TRBJ2-7; TRBD2 agrees at 9 bases. Unmatched junction bases numbered 2, after V lost 3 bases and J lost 2 bases. The CDR3 is 14 residues long. Per germline, CDR1 LGHDT and CDR2 YNNKEL (reference sequence). CDR3 sequence: CASSQTSGAYEQYF. As DNA, the CDR3 is TGTGCCAGCAGCCAGACTAGCGGTGCCTACGAGCAGTACTTC.

J is TRBJ2-2 and V is TRBV27, with 8 bases that match TRBD1. Trimming at V came to 4 bases and at J to 7 bases, leaving 14 bases not matched to a gene. The CDR3 is 17 amino acids. Germline V gene lookup returns CDR1 MNHEY and CDR2 SMNVEV (reference sequence). CDR3 in DNA: TGTGCCAGCAGTTCGTATGTCGGCAGGGGGCTTGGCGGGGAGCTGTTTTTT. Translating gives CASSSYVGRGLGGELFF.

This clonotype has ten or more counts. The chain uses TRBV5-5 and TRBJ1-1; D unresolved. Per germline, CDR1 SGHKS and CDR2 YYEKEE (reference sequence). There are 14 residues in the CDR3. V lost 1 base and J 5 bases, leaving 12 bases between the germline ends. CDR3 sequence reads: CASSLSLLGTEAFF. The CDR3 DNA reads TGTGCCAGCAGCTTGTCGCTTCTGGGGACTGAAGCTTTCTTT.